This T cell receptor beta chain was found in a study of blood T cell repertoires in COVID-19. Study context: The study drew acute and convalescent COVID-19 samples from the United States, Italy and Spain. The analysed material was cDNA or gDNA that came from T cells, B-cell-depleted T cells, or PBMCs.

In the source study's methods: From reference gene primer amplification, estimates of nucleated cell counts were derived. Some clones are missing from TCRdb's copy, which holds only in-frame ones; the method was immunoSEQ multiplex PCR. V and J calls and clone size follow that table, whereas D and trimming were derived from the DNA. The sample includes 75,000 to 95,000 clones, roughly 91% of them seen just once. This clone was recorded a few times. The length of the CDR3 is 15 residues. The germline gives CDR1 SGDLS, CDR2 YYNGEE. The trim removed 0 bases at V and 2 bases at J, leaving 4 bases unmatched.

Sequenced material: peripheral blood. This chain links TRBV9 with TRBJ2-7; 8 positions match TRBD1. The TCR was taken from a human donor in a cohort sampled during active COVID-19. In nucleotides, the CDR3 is TGTGCCAGCAGCGTAGGCCAGGGGGCGGCCTACGAGCAGTACTTC. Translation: CASSVGQGAAYEQYF.